This T cell receptor (beta chain) was sequenced for a study of CD8 T cells in Susac syndrome. Study information: Clinically active disease was present in roughly 6 of the sequenced Susac syndrome patients. Eight or nine of these patients were in remission.

Study-level results: As the study acknowledged, the number of individuals who were part of its TCR sequencing and HLA analysis was relatively small.

The RNA, about 0.5 to 1 ug, was put through reverse transcription using random hexamers. One entry per CDR3 protein results from TCRdb running MiXCR on the immunoSEQ multiplex PCR reads. This repertoire shows roughly 86,000 distinct CDR3 sequences, approximately 96% found once; its top ten account for roughly 0.68%. On this clonotype itself: The antigen remains undetermined.

The sample consisted of CD8+ T cells from PBMCs. This TCR derives from a human donor with Susac syndrome.

This chain's CDR3 is CASSLDGAGTEAFF. The CDR3 DNA follows: TGCGCCAGCAGCTTGGATGGGGCAGGGACTGAAGCTTTCTTT. This sequence joins TRBV5-1 and TRBJ1-1; D is perhaps TRBD1 (5 bases). Trimming cost V 0 bases and J 5 bases, with 11 bases left between them. This CDR3 comprises 14 residues. Germline CDR1 SGHRS, CDR2 YFSETQ.